This TCR beta chain comes out of a study of post-analysis software for immune sequencing data. Study results and caveats: Those samples that were prepared in the same batch co-clustered strongly by F measure. The study found TRBV5-6, TRBV5-1 and TRBV20-1 among five or six TRBV segments more frequent in patients than controls. Multiple sclerosis was associated with a significant reduction in normalized Chao1 diversity relative to controls.

Tagging with unique molecular identifiers was a feature of the TCR beta cDNA libraries. Around 500,000 cDNA molecules came from around 1 to 10 million T cells. TCRdb itself ran the PCR reads through MiXCR, one entry per CDR3 protein. The sample lists 700,000 to 800,000 distinct CDR3 sequences, 25% to 30% occurring once. V was clipped by 1 base and J by 8 bases, with 8 bases between them. The CDR3 totals 11 residues. The germline V gene has CDR1 SQVTM and CDR2 ANQGSEA. This clonotype was counted many times. The antigen remains undetermined. The chain employs TRBV29-1 and TRBJ1-2; perhaps TRBD1 as D (6 bases). Sequenced sample: blood. This sequence was found in a girl aged 10-17 years with multiple sclerosis. The CDR3 bases are TGCAGCGTTGAAGGGGGGGCCGGCTACACCTTC. Amino acids: CSVEGGAGYTF. The full variable domain, in which reference TRBV29-1 and TRBJ1-2 provide the parts outside the CDR3, is SAVISQKPSRDICQRGTSLTIQCQVDSQVTMMFWYRQQPGQSLTLIATANQGSEATYESGFVIDKFPISRPNLTFSTLTVSNMSPEDSSIYLCSVEGGAGYTFGSGTRLTVV.